The 20 T cell receptor beta chains reported below all come from one sample, sequenced in a study of CD8+ T cells in alopecia areata. As to treatment: oral pan-JAK inhibitor, 5-10 mg twice daily. Extracted from the samples, RNA was reverse transcribed into cDNA to serve as the sequencing template. Sequencing was performed with immunoSEQ multiplex PCR; in TCRdb, only in-frame clones are kept and a portion is missing. The sample shows approximately 280,000 clones, 58% of them seen only once. The sample consisted of CD4+ T cells sorted from blood, taken at week 24, from a patient treated with tofacitinib. These receptors came from a human donor with alopecia areata.

V usage is TRBV30 and J usage is TRBJ1-4, with TRBD1 as a possible D gene (5 bases). CDR3 length: 14 amino acids. Germline CDR1 GTSNPN, CDR2 SVGIG (reference sequence). V dropped 5 bases and J dropped 7 bases, with 17 bases sitting between them. CDR3: CAWGMDIGVEKLFF. The CDR3 nucleotides read TGTGCCTGGGGGATGGACATCGGAGTTGAAAAACTGTTTTTT.

This clone was seen more than once but under ten times. The rearrangement uses TRBV2 and TRBJ1-2; D not certain. V was trimmed by 2 bases and J by 3 bases, leaving 4 bases between them. The CDR3 is made up of 12 amino acids. Germline V gene lookup returns CDR1 SNHLY and CDR2 FYNNEI. CDR3 coding DNA: TGTGCCAGCAGTGAACAGTACTATGGCTACACCTTC. Amino acid sequence: CASSEQYYGYTF. Combining the CDR3 with reference TRBV2 and TRBJ1-2 gives the whole variable domain EPEVTQTPSHQVTQMGQEVILRCVPISNHLYFYWYRQILGQKVEFLVSFYNNEISEKSEIFDDQFSVERPDGSNFTLKIRSTKLEDSAMYFCASSEQYYGYTFGSGTRLTVV.

The chain links TRBV29-1 to TRBJ2-5; D not resolved. Between the trimmed V and J ends, which lost 3 bases and 4 bases, there was a span of 9 bases. Germline V CDR1 and CDR2: SQVTM, ANQGSEA. This CDR3 is built from 12 residues. CDR3 coding DNA: TGCAGCGTTGATCAGGAGACAGAGACCCAGTACTTC. It specifies CSVDQETETQYF.

The CDR3 DNA follows: TGCGCCAGCAGCTTGTCATCGGACAGGGTAGGAGAGACCCAGTACTTC. Protein sequence: CASSLSSDRVGETQYF. The chain couples TRBV5-1 to TRBJ2-5, with TRBD1 identical over 8 bases. CDR1 is SGHRS and CDR2 is YFSETQ in the germline V gene. CDR3 size: 16 residues. V lost 1 base, J lost 4 bases, and 9 bases stayed unmatched. Full variable domain (remainder filled in from reference TRBV5-1 and TRBJ2-5): KAGVTQTPRYLIKTRGQQVTLSCSPISGHRSVSWYQQTPGQGLQFLFEYFSETQRNKGNFPGRFSGRQFSNSRSEMNVSTLELGDSALYLCASSLSSDRVGETQYFGPGTRLLVL.

This clone showed up just a few times. J is TRBJ2-7 and V is TRBV29-1; 11 bases line up with TRBD1. The V segment lost 6 bases and the J segment 2 bases; nucleotides outside the gene matches: 9. The germline gives CDR1 SQVTM, CDR2 ANQGSEA. This CDR3 has 15 amino acids. The CDR3 coding sequence is TGCAGCGTCCTGGGGACAGGGGGTAGCCCCTACGAGCAGTACTTC. It yields the protein CSVLGTGGSPYEQYF.

This clone was detected a few times. J is TRBJ2-7 and V is TRBV11-2, with TRBD2 matching 8 bases. The CDR3 runs to 14 residues. J was trimmed by 4 bases and V by 6 bases; bases with no gene match: 8. Looked up from germline, CDR1 is SGHAT and CDR2 is FQNNGV. The DNA of the CDR3 is TGTGCCAGCAGGCTGGGGACTAGAGGGTACGAGCAGTACTTC. Protein product: CASRLGTRGYEQYF.

This clone occurred once. The V and J genes are TRBV4-1 and TRBJ2-3; no definite D call. The germline V and J ends were trimmed by 4 bases and 8 bases, with 10 bases remaining between them. The CDR3 contains 12 residues. In germline, CDR1 is MGHRA, CDR2 YSYEKL. The CDR3: CASSPPVGTQYF. The CDR3 DNA follows: TGCGCCAGCAGCCCCCCCGTAGGTACGCAGTATTTT.

This clone showed up just a few times. This chain connects TRBV2 to TRBJ2-7; D is perhaps TRBD1 (6 bases). The CDR3 contains 11 residues. CDR1 and CDR2 (germline): SNHLY, FYNNEI. Trimming removed 6 bases from V and 5 bases from J, with 8 bases in between. CDR3 nucleotide sequence: TGTGCCAGCAGGGGACACCACGAGCAGTACTTC. It encodes CASRGHHEQYF.

The rearrangement uses TRBV29-1 and TRBJ2-3; D is perhaps TRBD1 or TRBD2 (6 bases each). The CDR3 sequence is 15 residues long. Deletions cut 7 bases from V and 0 bases from J, with 17 bases between. Germline V gene lookup returns CDR1 SQVTM and CDR2 ANQGSEA. CDR3 region: CSAEGGRASTDTQYF. The CDR3 DNA sequence: TGCAGCGCTGAGGGGGGCAGGGCTAGCACAGATACGCAGTATTTT.

The rearrangement uses TRBV2 and TRBJ1-6; no clear D. V was clipped by 8 bases and J by 8 bases, with 16 bases between them. The germline V gene has CDR1 SNHLY and CDR2 FYNNEI. The CDR3 has 14 residues. In nucleotides, the CDR3 is TGTGCCAGCCGAGCCCGAGGTTCCCATTCACCCCTCCACTTT. Translating gives CASRARGSHSPLHF.

This clone has more than one count but fewer than ten. CDR3 nucleotides: TGCGCCAGCAGCCGGACAGGGGCGCCGGGTGAGACCCAGTACTTC. Protein sequence: CASSRTGAPGETQYF. The chain has TRBV5-1 and TRBJ2-5, with TRBD1 identical over 9 bases. The CDR3 loop spans 15 amino acids. Germline values: CDR1 SGHRS, CDR2 YFSETQ. Trimming took 4 bases from V and 5 from J; bases not matched to a gene: 9.

The count of this clone is one. The rearrangement links TRBV28 to TRBJ1-6; 9 positions match TRBD1. The germline gives CDR1 MDHEN, CDR2 SYDVKM. The CDR3 length is 13 residues. The trim removed 8 bases at V and 9 bases at J, leaving 5 bases unmatched. The CDR3 DNA reads TGTGCCAGCTCACAGGGGGCACTTTCACCCCTCCACTTT. Its translation: CASSQGALSPLHF. Using reference TRBV28 and TRBJ1-6 for the parts outside the CDR3, the full variable domain is DVKVTQSSRYLVKRTGEKVFLECVQDMDHENMFWYRQDPGLGLRLIYFSYDVKMKEKGDIPEGYSVSREKKERFSLILESASTNQTSMYLCASSQGALSPLHFGNGTRLTVT.

Only a few counts were recorded for this clone. This chain links TRBV4-3 with TRBJ2-7; D is perhaps TRBD2 (6 bases). CDR1 and CDR2 from the germline V gene are LGHNA and YSLEER. The CDR3 has 16 residues. The V end was cut by 0 bases, the J end by 3 bases, with 15 bases between. CDR3 sequence reads: CASSQDPAGRNYEQYF. CDR3 sequence (DNA): TGCGCCAGCAGCCAAGACCCTGCGGGGCGAAACTACGAGCAGTACTTC.

This clone appeared a few times. The rearrangement links TRBV7-9 to TRBJ1-1; D call uncertain. The CDR3 contains 14 residues. CDR1 SEHNR and CDR2 FQNEAQ come from the germline V gene (reference sequence). The V end lost 5 bases, the J end lost 8 bases, and 18 bases lay between the germline ends. The CDR3 spells CASSPTTEVVEAFF. The CDR3 region has the DNA TGTGCCAGCAGCCCAACCACAGAGGTAGTGGAAGCTTTCTTT.

The V gene is TRBV7-2, the J gene TRBJ1-2, with a weak D call TRBD1 (6 bases). The ends were cut back, 4 bases at V and 7 bases at J, with 13 bases in the middle. This CDR3 spans 13 amino acids. Looked up from germline, CDR1 is SGHTA and CDR2 is FQGNSA. For the CDR3, the DNA is TGTGCCAGCAGCTGGGACCGCAGGGGTGGCTACACCTTC. It encodes CASSWDRRGGYTF.

Comments on this clone: At one boundary the junction diverges from the germline segment, which might be a read error. The V call is TRBV27, the J call TRBJ1-4, with 8 bases that match TRBD1. This CDR3 has 13 amino acids. Per the germline V gene, CDR1 is MNHEY and CDR2 is SMNVEV (reference sequence). CDR3 DNA: TGTGCCAGCAGTTTACAGGGGGCCGGAATATTTTATTTT. Amino acid sequence: CASSLQGAGIFYF.

The chain couples TRBV2 to TRBJ1-2; the match to TRBD1 covers 10 bases. There are 14 residues in the CDR3. After removal of 6 bases from V and 5 bases from J, the junction contained 6 bases not matched to a gene. From germline, CDR1 is SNHLY and CDR2 FYNNEI. For the CDR3, the DNA is TGTGCCAGCAGCCCCAGACAGGGGGCTTATGGCTACACCTTC. It specifies CASSPRQGAYGYTF. The whole variable domain, remainder taken from reference TRBV2 and TRBJ1-2, is EPEVTQTPSHQVTQMGQEVILRCVPISNHLYFYWYRQILGQKVEFLVSFYNNEISEKSEIFDDQFSVERPDGSNFTLKIRSTKLEDSAMYFCASSPRQGAYGYTFGSGTRLTVV.

This clone has only a few counts. An end of the junction does not agree with germline; a read error may underlie this. The genes are TRBV5-4 and TRBJ2-1, with D perhaps matching TRBD1 or TRBD2 (5 bases each). The CDR3 spans 13 residues. Germline V gene sequence: CDR1 SGHNT, CDR2 YYREEE (reference sequence). CDR3: CASSAGPDGKGLF. The CDR3 DNA reads TGTGCCAGCAGCGCCGGCCCGGACGGGAAGGGGCTCTTC.

This clone was recorded a few times. The V call is TRBV19, the J call TRBJ2-3; tentative D call: TRBD2 (5 bases). There are 13 residues in the CDR3. Germline lookup yields CDR1 LNHDA and CDR2 SQIVND (reference sequence). The ends were cut back, 6 bases at V and 0 bases at J, with 7 bases in the middle. The CDR3 bases are TGTGCCAGTAGCGGGGATAGCACAGATACGCAGTATTTT. Protein: CASSGDSTDTQYF.

Turning to this clone: Other DNA sequences in the sample encode the same CDR3. CDR3 DNA sequence: TGCAGCGTTCTCGGGGCGTACGAGCAGTACTTC. It encodes CSVLGAYEQYF. The chain joins TRBV29-1 to TRBJ2-7; perhaps D is TRBD1 or TRBD2 (5 bases each). The germline CDR1 and CDR2 sequences are SQVTM and ANQGSEA. The CDR3 extends over 11 amino acids. V was clipped by 5 bases and J by 4 bases, with 9 bases between them.